This T cell receptor beta chain came from a study of T cell responses to AZD1222 COVID-19 vaccine. In this sample, this clone turned up once. The antigen is not known. Germline V gene sequence: CDR1 LNHDA, CDR2 SQIVND (reference sequence). The CDR3 has 17 residues. With 7 bases removed from V and 2 bases from J, the gap between germline ends came to 22 bases. Findings and caveats of the study: Seropositive status at baseline applied to only six AZD1222 recipients. An increase in Spike-specific TCR breadth and depth was observed after two AZD1222 doses. Clonal diversity may have been underestimated, and the donors were mostly white British, with more females than males.

Using immunoSEQ multiplex PCR, the repertoire was profiled, and TCRdb retains in-frame clones only, with some absent. The repertoire holds 20,000 to 30,000 clones, 70% to 90% seen once, with about 8% in the top ten. V is TRBV19 and J is TRBJ2-3; D is perhaps TRBD1 (9 bases). The source was peripheral blood, collected 28 days after the second AZD1222 dose. This receptor was identified in an adult who received the AZD1222 COVID-19 vaccine. In DNA form, the CDR3 reads TGTGCCAGTACCCCACGGGGGGGACAGGGAACCACAGATACGCAGTATTTT. Translated: CASTPRGGQGTTDTQYF.